The rows below give T cell receptor beta chains drawn from one sample of a study of blood T cell repertoires in COVID-19. The method was immunoSEQ multiplex PCR; TCRdb's version includes in-frame clones alone and lacks a portion of them. This table has 150,000 to 200,000 clones, around three quarters appearing once. The specimen was peripheral blood. Every receptor here comes from a man in his 60s with active or convalescent COVID-19. Each CDR3 is given without its conserved first and last residue. Fields, in order: CDR3 length, V gene, CDR3 protein.

18 | TRBV4-2 | ASSPLGDRAPRPGTGELF
17 | TRBV18 | ASSRAVLTSGRFGNEQF
11 | TRBV4-1 | ASSPQGGETQY
9 | TRBV2 | ASSVQNEQF
12 | TRBV28 | ASLGQLSSYEQY
11 | TRBV5-1 | ASRGQQNTEAF
12 | TRBV6-5 | ASSPGGPSYEQY
14 | TRBV6-5 | ASSSPGTGGYNEQF
13 | TRBV19 | ASSIKGRGHGEQY
12 | TRBV7-2 | ASSLGTGDQPQH
13 | TRBV7-2 | ASSYRPGAGQPQH
13 | TRBV7-9 | ASSLVGSGSYEQY
17 | TRBV7-9 | ASSLPMLAGGPRYNEQF
12 | TRBV27 | ASSFSGGSYEQY
13 | TRBV3-1/TRBV3-2 | ASSLAGTGGSEAF
14 | TRBV19 | ASSIDWTGYTGELF
12 | TRBV29-1 | SVAPGLAADTQY
12 | TRBV7-6 | ASSYSGITGELF
14 | TRBV6-2/TRBV6-3 | ASSYGPFREEDTQY
14 | TRBV7-9 | ATHSKRDHSYNEQF
12 | TRBV30 | AWLRRGVFTEAF
12 | TRBV9 | ASSDRRGTDTQY
13 | TRBV9 | ASSVVGAGGNTIY
12 | TRBV19 | ASSRQVSNYGYT
13 | TRBV28 | ASSLPGQKAGELF
14 | TRBV5-1 | ASSLRVSSGANVLT
16 | TRBV3-1/TRBV3-2 | ASSLRRLAGAPSYEQY
11 | TRBV5-5 | ASSLGRGYTIY
13 | TRBV2 | ASRKGQGLTYEQY
12 | TRBV19 | ASSKLAGVDTQY